This is a list of T cell receptor beta chains from one sample in a study of T-cell reconstitution after alpha-beta-depleted transplantation in children. TCRdb analysed the PCR reads with MiXCR anew, one entry per CDR3 protein. The top ten hold 5% of the sample, which has about 830,000 distinct CDR3 sequences, roughly 15% seen once. The sample consisted of PBMCs, mostly from graft donor cells, taken 360 days after TCRalphabeta/CD19-depleted stem cell transplant. The receptor set was obtained from a male patient under 18 who had a stem cell transplant for acute lymphoblastic leukemia, so the T cells may come from the graft donor. CDR3s include the opening cysteine and the closing phenylalanine or tryptophan. The D gene is left open where the match is weak.

J: TRBJ2-5; length: 14; V: TRBV15; D: TRBD2; CDR3: CATSQAGAQETQYF
J: TRBJ2-3; length: 13; V: TRBV7-9; D: TRBD1; CDR3: CASSELIQGAIPF
J: TRBJ1-1; length: 14; V: TRBV12-3/TRBV12-4; D: TRBD1; CDR3: CASTIQGMGTEAFF
J: TRBJ1-2; length: 13; V: TRBV5-1; D: TRBD1; CDR3: CASSRTGIGGYTF
J: TRBJ1-5; length: 13; V: TRBV29-1; D: -; CDR3: CSVAGRGNQPQHF
J: TRBJ2-7; length: 15; V: TRBV27; D: -; CDR3: CASSLSSGLPYEQYF
J: TRBJ2-7; length: 16; V: TRBV5-5; D: TRBD2; CDR3: CASSQLAGVAKYEQYF
J: TRBJ2-1; length: 14; V: TRBV12-3/TRBV12-4; D: TRBD2; CDR3: CASSFSHMSSGQFF
J: TRBJ2-7; length: 14; V: TRBV20-1; D: TRBD2; CDR3: CSAKTSGRGYEQYF
J: TRBJ2-1; length: 13; V: TRBV12-3/TRBV12-4; D: -; CDR3: CASQGIAYNEQFF
J: TRBJ2-1; length: 15; V: TRBV15; D: TRBD2; CDR3: CATSTLAGGSHEQFF
J: TRBJ2-3; length: 14; V: TRBV10-3; D: -; CDR3: CAIHTQGSTDTQYF
J: TRBJ2-1; length: 18; V: TRBV11-2; D: TRBD2; CDR3: CASSQTEGWGGVVDEQFF
J: TRBJ2-1; length: 15; V: TRBV9; D: TRBD2; CDR3: CASSLRRGSEGEQFF
J: TRBJ2-1; length: 20; V: TRBV6-2/TRBV6-3; D: TRBD2; CDR3: CASRAPPLRSGRAGYNEQFF
J: TRBJ1-4; length: 14; V: TRBV29-1; D: -; CDR3: CSVGLTGWNEKLFF
J: TRBJ2-3; length: 15; V: TRBV29-1; D: TRBD2; CDR3: CSVAMGLASTDTQYF
J: TRBJ2-5; length: 15; V: TRBV11-2; D: -; CDR3: CASSLKGLIQETQYF
J: TRBJ2-5; length: 18; V: TRBV9; D: TRBD2; CDR3: CASSAGLVSGRGQETQYF
J: TRBJ2-1; length: 16; V: TRBV20-1; D: TRBD1; CDR3: CSARDLDRGLYNEQFF
J: TRBJ1-4; length: 16; V: TRBV12-3/TRBV12-4; D: -; CDR3: CASSFILGINNEKLFF
J: TRBJ2-1; length: 19; V: TRBV10-3; D: TRBD2; CDR3: CAIRPGLAGGGSSYNEQFF